This passage covers 5 T cell receptor beta chains from one sample sequenced in a study of CD8+ T cells in alopecia areata. Reverse transcription of extracted RNA yielded cDNA, which provided the sequencing template. Generated by immunoSEQ multiplex PCR, the TCRdb table keeps only in-frame clones and is missing some. The sample has about 140,000 clones, around three fifths seen once. The specimen comprised CD4+ T cells sorted from blood, sampled at week 0. These receptor sequences come from a human donor with alopecia areata.

The table lists this clone with a few counts. The chain uses TRBV5-1 and TRBJ1-4, with D possibly being TRBD1 (6 bases). V lost 7 bases, J lost 4 bases, and 14 bases lay in between. The CDR3 consists of 14 residues. Germline CDR1 is SGHRS and CDR2 is YFSETQ. The CDR3 coding sequence is TGCGCCAGCCGCCCAGGACAGCTTAATGAAAAACTGTTTTTT. Translated, it gives CASRPGQLNEKLFF.

In this sample, this clone turned up a few times. The chain recombines TRBV7-2 with TRBJ2-1; weak D call: TRBD1 (5 bases). The CDR3 covers 14 residues. CDR1 and CDR2 (germline): SGHTA, FQGNSA. The V and J ends lost 3 bases and 6 bases respectively, with 12 bases between them. CDR3 residues: CASSLTVVSNEQFF. CDR3 DNA sequence: TGTGCCAGCAGCTTGACAGTAGTAAGCAATGAGCAGTTCTTC.

CDR3 sequence: CASSLGTGFYEQYF. The CDR3 bases are TGTGCCAGCAGCTTGGGAACAGGATTCTACGAGCAGTACTTC. The V and J genes are TRBV5-6 and TRBJ2-7, with TRBD1 as a possible D gene (5 bases). This CDR3 has 14 residues. The germline V gene encodes CDR1 SGHDT and CDR2 YYEEEE. Trimming took 0 bases from V and 3 from J, leaving 10 bases between them.

The rearrangement uses TRBV20-1 and TRBJ2-2; D is undetermined. The CDR3 sequence is 8 residues long. The V gene lost 5 bases and the J gene lost 13 bases, with 5 bases spanning the gap. The germline CDR1 and CDR2 sequences are DFQATT and SNEGSKA (reference sequence). CDR3 in amino acids: CSAHLLFF. The DNA of the CDR3 is TGCAGTGCTCATCTGCTGTTTTTT.

The chain couples TRBV4-2 to TRBJ2-7; D remains ambiguous. The V gene lost 0 bases and the J gene lost 5 bases, with 14 bases spanning the gap. CDR3 length: 15 amino acids. In germline, CDR1 is LGHNA, CDR2 YNFKEQ. CDR3 loop: CASSQEWFNTDEQYF. Here the CDR3 DNA reads TGTGCCAGCAGCCAAGAATGGTTCAATACCGACGAGCAGTACTTC.